Below, one T cell receptor (beta chain) is given with its context. The donors were in the roughly 120-subject validation cohort, distinct from the approximately 700-subject first cohort. The data derive from a study of cytomegalovirus exposure and HLA in healthy donors. Study-level background: The approximately 130 validation repertoires and the approximately 690 first-cohort repertoires shared a platform, a later analysis reported.

Profiling relied on immunoSEQ multiplex PCR, and the TCRdb table lists in-frame clones only, not all of them. The table lists over 110,000 clones, roughly 86% of them singletons. The sample was PBMCs. This clonotype was sampled from a man between 18 and 35 years old in good health and CMV-seropositive.

The CDR3 sequence is CASSLATGRQPQHF. Written as DNA, the CDR3 is TGTGCCAGCAGCTTAGCGACAGGGCGGCAGCCCCAGCATTTT. This chain joins TRBV7-8 and TRBJ1-5, with 7 bases identical to TRBD1. The germline V gene has CDR1 SGHVS and CDR2 FQNEAQ. V gave up 0 bases and J gave up 7 bases; unmatched junction bases: 3. The CDR3 contains 14 residues.